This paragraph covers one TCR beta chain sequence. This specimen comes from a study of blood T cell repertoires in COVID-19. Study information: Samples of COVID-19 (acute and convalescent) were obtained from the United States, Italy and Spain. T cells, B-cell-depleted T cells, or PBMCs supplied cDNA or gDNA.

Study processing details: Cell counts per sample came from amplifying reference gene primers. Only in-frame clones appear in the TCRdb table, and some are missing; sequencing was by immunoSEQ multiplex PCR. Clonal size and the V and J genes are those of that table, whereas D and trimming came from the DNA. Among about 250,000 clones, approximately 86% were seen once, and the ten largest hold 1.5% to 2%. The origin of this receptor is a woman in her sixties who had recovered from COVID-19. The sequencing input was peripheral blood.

In DNA, the CDR3 is TGTGCCAGCAGGATAGGGGGCAGCACAGATACGCAGTATTTT. It translates to CASRIGGSTDTQYF. V usage is TRBV28 and J usage is TRBJ2-3; 7 bases line up with TRBD1. This CDR3 spans 14 amino acids. The ends lost 6 bases at V and 0 bases at J; junction bases unmatched: 3. Per the germline V gene, CDR1 is MDHEN and CDR2 is SYDVKM.